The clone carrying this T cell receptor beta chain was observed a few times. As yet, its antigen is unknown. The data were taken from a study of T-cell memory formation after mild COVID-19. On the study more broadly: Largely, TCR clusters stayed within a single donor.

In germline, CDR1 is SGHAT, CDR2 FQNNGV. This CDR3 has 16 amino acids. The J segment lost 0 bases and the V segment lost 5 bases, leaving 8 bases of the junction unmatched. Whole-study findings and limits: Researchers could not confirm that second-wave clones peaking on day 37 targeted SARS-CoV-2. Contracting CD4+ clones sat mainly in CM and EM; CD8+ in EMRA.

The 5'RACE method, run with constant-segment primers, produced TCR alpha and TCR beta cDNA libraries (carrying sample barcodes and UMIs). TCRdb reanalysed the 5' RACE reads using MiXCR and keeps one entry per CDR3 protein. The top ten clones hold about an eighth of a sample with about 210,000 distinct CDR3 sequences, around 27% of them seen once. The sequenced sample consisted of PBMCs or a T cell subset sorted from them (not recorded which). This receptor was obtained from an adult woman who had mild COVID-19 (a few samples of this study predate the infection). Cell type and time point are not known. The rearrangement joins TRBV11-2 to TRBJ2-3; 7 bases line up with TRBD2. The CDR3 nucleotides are TGTGCCAGCAGCCCGCTGACTAGCATGAGCACAGATACGCAGTATTTT. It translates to CASSPLTSMSTDTQYF.